This T cell receptor (beta chain) was recovered during a study of T-cell memory formation after mild COVID-19 listed by TCRdb under 2021. Regarding the research as a whole: TCR sequence clusters from the two donors were found to be largely donor specific. T-cell clones expanding and contracting after mild COVID-19 in two donors were tracked by longitudinal TCRalpha and TCRbeta repertoire sequencing. Two young, previously healthy adult volunteers, one female and one male, were included in the cohort. Points the paper makes about the study in general: Only a couple of mild cases were covered in the study, and larger cohorts including severe cases with pre-infection samples were considered necessary. The detection of some responding clones in pre-infection memory suggests that pre-existing cross-reactive memory T cells joined the SARS-CoV-2 response. Contracting CD4+ clones appeared mostly in the CM and EM memory subsets, whereas CD8+ clones were enriched in EMRA. Clones that contracted from day 15 to 85 showed balanced CD4/CD8 phenotypes, whereas a second wave of clones that expanded from day 15 to 37 leaned towards CD4+. The second-wave clones that peaked on day 37 were not confirmed to be SARS-CoV-2 specific.

Ficoll-Paque density gradient centrifugation was the method used to isolate PBMCs. With respect to this clonotype: Which antigen it targets is not known. The sample holds no much larger clone one base away, and base qualities are not on file.

Sequencing instrument: Illumina NovaSeq 6000. cDNA libraries for TCRalpha and TCRbeta were prepared by 5'RACE using constant-segment primers, with sample barcodes and unique molecular identifiers added. RNA was extracted from every sample with Trizol reagent. Amplification of the libraries took two PCR steps, and the second step added a second sample barcode plus Illumina TruSeq adapters. Sequencing of libraries was performed on an Illumina NovaSeq with 2 x 150 bp paired-end reads. Per the original workflow: Demultiplexing of reads and collapsing into UMI-guided consensus sequences were performed with migec v1.2.7. Using mixcr v2.1.11, UMI consensuses were aligned to TRA and TRB V and J templates and then assembled into clonotypes. A clonotype was counted as expanded or contracted only when both edgeR and NoisET called the clonotype significant, with the noise models trained on biological replicates. For edgeR calls, the thresholds were a false discovery rate-adjusted p below 0.01 and a log2 fold-change of 1. As an exploratory analysis of dynamics, max-normalized trajectories of the 1000 most abundant clonotypes were examined with PCA combined with hierarchical clustering. Each responding clone was given a CD4 or CD8 phenotype based on the CD4+ and CD8+ repertoires, which had been sequenced separately. The public reads were reprocessed in TCRdb via fastp at Q25 and MiXCR, keeping in-frame beta chains. All rows with the same CDR3 protein become a single entry with the most common DNA and genes. TCRdb, not the original authors, processed these V and J calls. This sample has roughly 400,000 distinct CDR3 sequences in its table, and 24% of those were observed once. The biggest ten clones account for 8.5% to 10% of the sample.

The sequenced material came from PBMCs or a T cell subset sorted from them (not recorded which). This TCR was sampled from an adult woman who had mild COVID-19 (a few samples of this study predate the infection). The sample titles of this study are shuffled in the database, so cell type and time point are left out; the donor was told from shared clones.

The CDR3 region reads CASSYRGQGEQYF. The nucleotide sequence is TGTGCCAGCAGTTACAGGGGGCAGGGGGAGCAGTACTTC. The chain is assembled from TRBV6-5 and TRBJ2-7; 7 of the junction bases match TRBD1. Its CDR3 holds 13 amino acids, cysteine through phenylalanine. The sequence is cut down to CDR3 DNA, 39 bases in frame from base 1. For CDR1 and CDR2, the germline V gene lists MNHEY and SVGAGI. V ends up 2 bases short and J 7 bases short, with an unmatched junction base count of 5.